Here is one T cell receptor beta chain with its context. The table came from immunoSEQ multiplex PCR; TCRdb's copy has only in-frame clones and leaves some out. The table has some 94,000 clones, 65% to 85% seen once; the top ten hold just under 2%. This specimen belongs to a study of blood T cell repertoires in COVID-19. The V segment lost 1 base and the J segment 11 bases; nucleotides outside the gene matches: 6. CDR3 size: 13 residues. Germline V CDR1 and CDR2: SQVTM, ANQGSEA. What was sequenced was peripheral blood. V gene TRBV29-1 combines with J gene TRBJ1-4; 8 bases align to TRBD1. This clonotype was obtained from a man in his 70s with active or convalescent COVID-19. The CDR3 is CSVEVTTGDKLFF. The CDR3 DNA reads as TGCAGCGTTGAAGTAACGACAGGGGACAAACTGTTTTTT.